The T cell receptor beta chain described here comes from a study of T cell repertoires in cytomegalovirus infection. Study details: HLA-B-restricted CMV epitopes that are well studied, plus recently identified HLA-C-restricted ones, were used by the study. Notes on the study in general: The ex vivo response was dominated by HLA-C-restricted CMV-specific TCR beta clonotypes.

TCRdb re-derived calls from the reads in MiXCR, one entry per CDR3 protein. The table includes about 220,000 distinct CDR3 sequences, about 38% detected once. The CDR3 runs 16 residues. Germline lookup yields CDR1 SGHTA and CDR2 FQGNSA. Comments on this clonotype: Its matching antigen is unknown. At one of its ends the junction is not consistent with the germline gene, which may arise from a read error.

This specimen consisted of CD8+ T cells from cultured PBMCs, obtained from culture after CMV antigen stimulation. The clonotype originates from a human donor in good health (CMV status not recorded). Some clones in this sample may be carry-over from other donors' samples. The chain combines TRBV7-2 with TRBJ1-1; D uncertain. The CDR3 DNA is TGTGCCAGCAGATTAGATTCTAGTGGCTCGAAAACTGAAGCTTTCTTT. Translation: CASRLDSSGSKTEAFF.